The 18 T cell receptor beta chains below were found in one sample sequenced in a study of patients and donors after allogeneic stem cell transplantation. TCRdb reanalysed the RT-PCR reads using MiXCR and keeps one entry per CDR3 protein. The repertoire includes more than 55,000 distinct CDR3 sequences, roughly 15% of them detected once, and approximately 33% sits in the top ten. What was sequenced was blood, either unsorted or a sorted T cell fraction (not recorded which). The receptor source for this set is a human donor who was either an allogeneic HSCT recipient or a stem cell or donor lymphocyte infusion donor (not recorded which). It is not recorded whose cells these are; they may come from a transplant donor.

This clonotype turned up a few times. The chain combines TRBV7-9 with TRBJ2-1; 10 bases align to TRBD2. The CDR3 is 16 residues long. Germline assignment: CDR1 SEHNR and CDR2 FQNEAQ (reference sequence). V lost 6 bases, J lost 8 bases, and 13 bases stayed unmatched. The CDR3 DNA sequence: TGTGCCAGCAGAACCCGAGCGACTAGCGGGCGATATGAGCAGTTCTTC. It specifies CASRTRATSGRYEQFF.

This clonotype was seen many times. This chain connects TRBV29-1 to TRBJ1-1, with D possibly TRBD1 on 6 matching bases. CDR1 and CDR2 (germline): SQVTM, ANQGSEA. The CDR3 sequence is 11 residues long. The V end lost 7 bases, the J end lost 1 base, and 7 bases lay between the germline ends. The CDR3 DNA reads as TGCAGCGGGGGGGCGAACACTGAAGCTTTCTTT. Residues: CSGGANTEAFF.

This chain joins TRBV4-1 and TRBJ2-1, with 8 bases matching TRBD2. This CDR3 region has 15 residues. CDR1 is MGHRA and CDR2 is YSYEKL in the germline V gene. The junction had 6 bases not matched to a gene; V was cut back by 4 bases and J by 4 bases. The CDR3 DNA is TGCGCCAGCAGCCTCACGGGAGGGGTTTACAATGAGCAGTTCTTC. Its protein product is CASSLTGGVYNEQFF.

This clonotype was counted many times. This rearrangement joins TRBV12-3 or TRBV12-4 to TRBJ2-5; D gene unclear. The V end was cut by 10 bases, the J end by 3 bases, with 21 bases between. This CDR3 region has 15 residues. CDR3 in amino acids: CANTGPALPEETQYF. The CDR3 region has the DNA TGTGCCAACACGGGCCCTGCACTACCTGAAGAGACCCAGTACTTC.

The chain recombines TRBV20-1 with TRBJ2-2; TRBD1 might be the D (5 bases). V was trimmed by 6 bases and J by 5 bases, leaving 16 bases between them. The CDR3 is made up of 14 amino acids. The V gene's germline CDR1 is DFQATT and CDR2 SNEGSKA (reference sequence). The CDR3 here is CSAPRGRGTGELFF. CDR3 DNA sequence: TGCAGTGCACCCCGCGGAAGGGGTACCGGGGAGCTGTTTTTT.

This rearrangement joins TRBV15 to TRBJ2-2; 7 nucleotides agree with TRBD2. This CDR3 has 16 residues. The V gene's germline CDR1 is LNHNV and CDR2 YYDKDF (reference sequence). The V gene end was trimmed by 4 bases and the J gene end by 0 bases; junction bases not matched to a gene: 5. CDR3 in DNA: TGTGCCACCAGCACACTGACTAGCCCGAACACCGGGGAGCTGTTTTTT. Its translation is CATSTLTSPNTGELFF.

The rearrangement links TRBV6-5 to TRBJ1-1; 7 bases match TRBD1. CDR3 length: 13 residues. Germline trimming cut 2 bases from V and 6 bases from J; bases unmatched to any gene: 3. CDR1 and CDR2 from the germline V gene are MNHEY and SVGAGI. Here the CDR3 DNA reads TGTGCCAGCAGTTACGCAACAGGGGCTGAAGCTTTCTTT. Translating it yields CASSYATGAEAFF.

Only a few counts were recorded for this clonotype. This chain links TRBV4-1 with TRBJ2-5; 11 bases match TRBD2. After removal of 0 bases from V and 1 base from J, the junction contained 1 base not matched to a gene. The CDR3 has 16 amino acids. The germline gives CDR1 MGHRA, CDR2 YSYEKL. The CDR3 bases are TGCGCCAGCAGCCAAGAAGGGACTAGCGGCCAAGAGACCCAGTACTTC. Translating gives CASSQEGTSGQETQYF.

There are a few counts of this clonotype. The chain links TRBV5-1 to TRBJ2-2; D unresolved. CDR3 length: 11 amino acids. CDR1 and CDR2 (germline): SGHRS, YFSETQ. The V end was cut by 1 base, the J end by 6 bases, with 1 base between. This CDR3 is CASSLSGELFF. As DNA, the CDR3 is TGCGCCAGCAGCTTGTCCGGGGAGCTGTTTTTT.

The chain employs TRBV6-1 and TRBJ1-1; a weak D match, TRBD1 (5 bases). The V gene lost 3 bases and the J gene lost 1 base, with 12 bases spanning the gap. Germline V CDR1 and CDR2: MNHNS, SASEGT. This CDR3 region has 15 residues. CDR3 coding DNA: TGTGCCAGCAGTGAGTCCAGGGTGGAGAACACTGAAGCTTTCTTT. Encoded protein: CASSESRVENTEAFF.

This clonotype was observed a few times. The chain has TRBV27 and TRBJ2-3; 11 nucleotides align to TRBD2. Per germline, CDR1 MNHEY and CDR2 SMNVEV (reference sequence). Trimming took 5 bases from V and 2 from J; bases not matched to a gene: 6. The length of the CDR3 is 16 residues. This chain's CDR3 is CASSPLSGRVTDTQYF. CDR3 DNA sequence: TGTGCCAGCAGTCCTCTTAGCGGGAGGGTCACAGATACGCAGTATTTT.

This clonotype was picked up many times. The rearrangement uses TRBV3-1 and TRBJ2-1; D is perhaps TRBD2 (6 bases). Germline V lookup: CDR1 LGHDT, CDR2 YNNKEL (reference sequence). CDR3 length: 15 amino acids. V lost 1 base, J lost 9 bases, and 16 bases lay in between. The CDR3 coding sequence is TGTGCCAGCAGCCAAGCTCAGCGGGCGGTAGGTGAGCAGTTCTTC. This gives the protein CASSQAQRAVGEQFF.

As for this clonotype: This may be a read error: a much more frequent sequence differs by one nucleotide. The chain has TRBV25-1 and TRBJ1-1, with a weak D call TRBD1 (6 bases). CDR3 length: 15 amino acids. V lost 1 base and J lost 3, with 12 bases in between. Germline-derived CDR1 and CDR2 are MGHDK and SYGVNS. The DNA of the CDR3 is TGTGCCAGCAGTGAATTGGGGGCCGGGGACACTGAAGCTTTCTTT. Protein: CASSELGAGDTEAFF.

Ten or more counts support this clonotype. The CDR3 loop is CASSPSDRGQLMNTEAFF. CDR3 DNA sequence: TGTGCCAGCAGCCCTTCGGACAGGGGGCAGCTGATGAACACTGAAGCTTTCTTT. This chain connects TRBV13 to TRBJ1-1; TRBD1 matches 11 bases. After removal of 5 bases from V and 0 bases from J, the junction contained 11 bases not matched to a gene. The germline CDR1 and CDR2 sequences are PRHDT and FYEKMQ (reference sequence). This CDR3 has 18 residues.

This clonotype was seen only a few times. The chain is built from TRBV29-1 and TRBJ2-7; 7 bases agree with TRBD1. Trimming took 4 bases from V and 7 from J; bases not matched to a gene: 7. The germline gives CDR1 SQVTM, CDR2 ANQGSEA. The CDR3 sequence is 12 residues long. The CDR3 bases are TGCAGCGTTGCAGAGGGGGCGCGGGAGCAGTACTTC. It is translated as CSVAEGAREQYF.

In DNA form, the CDR3 reads TGTGCCAGCAGCTTTGTCCAGGGAGATTCCTACGAGCAGTACTTC. Its translation: CASSFVQGDSYEQYF. The chain carries TRBV11-3 and TRBJ2-7; possibly TRBD1 or TRBD2 for D (5 bases each). Trimming took 3 bases from V and 1 from J, leaving 13 bases between them. This CDR3 is 15 amino acids long. The V gene's germline CDR1 is SGHNT and CDR2 YENEEA.

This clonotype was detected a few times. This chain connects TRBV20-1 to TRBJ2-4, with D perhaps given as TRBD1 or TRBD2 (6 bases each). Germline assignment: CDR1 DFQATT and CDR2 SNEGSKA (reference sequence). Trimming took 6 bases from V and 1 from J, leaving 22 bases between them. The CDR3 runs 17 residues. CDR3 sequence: CSATTYGQGRAKNIQYF. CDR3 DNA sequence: TGCAGTGCCACCACTTACGGGCAGGGGAGGGCCAAAAACATTCAGTACTTC.

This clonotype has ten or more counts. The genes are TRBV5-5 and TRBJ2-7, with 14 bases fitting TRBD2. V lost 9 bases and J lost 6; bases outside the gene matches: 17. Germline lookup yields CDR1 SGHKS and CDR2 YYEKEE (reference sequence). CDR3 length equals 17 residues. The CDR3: CATIPAPGLAGVGEQYF. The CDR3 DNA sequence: TGTGCCACCATCCCCGCTCCGGGACTAGCGGGAGTAGGCGAGCAGTACTTC.